This passage covers 19 T cell receptor beta chains from one sample sequenced in a study of Ad26.COV2.S vaccination and SARS-CoV-2 variants. TCRdb keeps only in-frame clones here, not all; method: immunoSEQ multiplex PCR. The sample contains around 450,000 clones, around 90% of which appear only once. Treatment here: roughly 20 received Ad26.COV2.S at low or high dose, single or two shots; roughly five received placebo; per-sample allocation not given. Sampling took place 63 days after the first vaccine or placebo injection. The sample was peripheral blood, taken in a trial of Ad26.COV2.S vaccine versus placebo. These TCRs come from a person between 18 and 59 years old who received the Ad26.COV2.S COVID-19 vaccine or a placebo.

In regard to this clone: In the same sample, other DNA sequences code for this CDR3. J is TRBJ1-1 and V is TRBV12-3 or TRBV12-4, with D hard to call. V was cut by 5 bases and J by 0 bases, with 7 bases left in between. The CDR3 spans 13 residues. CDR3: CASSDSMNTEAFF. In nucleotides, the CDR3 is TGTGCCAGCAGTGATAGTATGAACACTGAAGCTTTCTTT.

About this clone itself: The same CDR3 is also encoded by other DNA sequences in this sample. The V call is TRBV7-9, the J call TRBJ1-1; D gene ambiguous. Per the germline V gene, CDR1 is SEHNR and CDR2 is FQNEAQ (reference sequence). This CDR3 is 12 amino acids long. With 1 base removed from V and 1 base from J, the gap between germline ends came to 1 base. This CDR3 is CASSLENTEAFF. CDR3 nucleotide sequence: TGTGCCAGCAGCTTAGAGAACACTGAAGCTTTCTTT.

J is TRBJ2-3 and V is TRBV7-6; perhaps TRBD2 as D (5 bases). Germline V lookup: CDR1 SGHVS, CDR2 FNYEAQ. The length of the CDR3 is 16 residues. Trimming removed 1 base at V and 1 base at J, with 12 bases between. CDR3 loop: CASSLGGLRGTDTQYF. In DNA form, the CDR3 reads TGTGCCAGCAGCTTAGGAGGGTTGCGTGGCACAGATACGCAGTATTTT. Looking up the rest from reference TRBV7-6 and TRBJ2-3 gives the full variable domain: GAGVSQSPRYKVTKRGQDVALRCDPISGHVSLYWYRQALGQGPEFLTYFNYEAQQDKSGLPNDRFSAERPEGSISTLTIQRTEQRDSAMYRCASSLGGLRGTDTQYFGPGTRLTVL.

This clone came up once. The rearrangement uses TRBV11-2 and TRBJ1-1; 7 bases map to TRBD1. The V and J ends lost 4 bases and 0 bases, in that order; junction bases with no gene match: 2. The V gene's germline CDR1 is SGHAT and CDR2 FQNNGV. This CDR3 spans 14 amino acids. The CDR3 DNA is TGTGCCAGCAGCTCCGACAGGGTGAACACTGAAGCTTTCTTT. This sequence encodes CASSSDRVNTEAFF.

This clone was detected once. Other DNA sequences in the sample encode the same CDR3. This rearrangement joins TRBV20-1 to TRBJ1-2; D is uncertain. From germline, CDR1 is DFQATT and CDR2 SNEGSKA (reference sequence). The CDR3 extends over 10 amino acids. The V gene lost 6 bases and the J gene lost 1 base, with 3 bases spanning the gap. CDR3 DNA sequence: TGCAGTGCGCTTAACTATGGCTACACCTTC. Residues: CSALNYGYTF.

Here the CDR3 reads CASSLGPSGSFYNEQFF. CDR3 DNA: TGTGCCAGCAGCTTAGGGCCTAGCGGGAGTTTCTACAATGAGCAGTTCTTC. The V gene is TRBV7-8, the J gene TRBJ2-1; TRBD2 matches at 10 bases. After removal of 1 base from V and 3 bases from J, the junction contained 6 bases not matched to a gene. Per germline, CDR1 SGHVS and CDR2 FQNEAQ. This CDR3 is built from 17 residues.

The chain combines TRBV19 with TRBJ2-1; 11 bases align to TRBD2. Germline CDR1 LNHDA, CDR2 SQIVND (reference sequence). CDR3 length: 18 residues. The J segment lost 0 bases and the V segment lost 0 bases, leaving 4 bases of the junction unmatched. The CDR3 is CASSIDPLAGDSYNEQFF. The CDR3 coding sequence is TGTGCCAGTAGTATAGACCCACTAGCGGGGGACTCCTACAATGAGCAGTTCTTC. Full variable domain (remainder filled in from reference TRBV19 and TRBJ2-1): DGGITQSPKYLFRKEGQNVTLSCEQNLNHDAMYWYRQDPGQGLRLIYYSQIVNDFQKGDIAEGYSVSREKKESFPLTVTSAQKNPTAFYLCASSIDPLAGDSYNEQFFGPGTRLTVL.

This rearrangement joins TRBV13 to TRBJ1-2, with 7 bases aligning to TRBD1. The CDR3 has 16 residues. Trimming took 5 bases from V and 0 from J; bases not matched to a gene: 9. Germline V gives CDR1 PRHDT, CDR2 FYEKMQ (reference sequence). The CDR3, as DNA: TGTGCCAGCAGCCTACACAGGGGCCCAGCTAACTATGGCTACACCTTC. Translation gives CASSLHRGPANYGYTF.

V is TRBV7-2 and J is TRBJ2-5, with 9 bases that match TRBD2. The CDR3 sequence is 18 residues long. Germline CDR1 and CDR2: SGHTA and FQGNSA. V gave up 4 bases and J gave up 5 bases; unmatched junction bases: 17. The CDR3 DNA sequence: TGTGCCAGCAGCTCAGCTTACCCTAGCGGGATAATTCCGGAGACCCAGTACTTC. Residues: CASSSAYPSGIIPETQYF. The full variable domain, its missing parts supplied by reference TRBV7-2 and TRBJ2-5, is GAGVSQSPSNKVTEKGKDVELRCDPISGHTALYWYRQSLGQGLEFLIYFQGNSAPDKSGLPSDRFSAERTGGSVSTLTIQRTQQEDSAVYLCASSSAYPSGIIPETQYFGPGTRLLVL.

V and J are TRBV6-2 or TRBV6-3 and TRBJ2-3; D is perhaps TRBD1 or TRBD2 (5 bases each). Germline V gives CDR1 MNHEY, CDR2 SVGEGT. The V end lost 5 bases, the J end lost 6 bases, and 15 bases lay between the germline ends. The CDR3 length is 14 residues. The CDR3 region has the DNA TGTGCCAGCAGTACTGGGACCCTTGGGGATACGCAGTATTTT. Protein: CASSTGTLGDTQYF.

The rearrangement links TRBV11-2 to TRBJ2-7, with 7 bases lining up with TRBD1. CDR3 size: 17 residues. CDR1 and CDR2 (germline): SGHAT, FQNNGV. With V trimmed by 5 bases and J by 4 bases, 17 bases remained unmatched. As DNA, the CDR3 is TGTGCCAGCAGCCTTCCACCCCACAGGGGTACCCTGTACGAGCAGTACTTC. It encodes CASSLPPHRGTLYEQYF.

The table lists this clone with a count of one. CDR3 in DNA: TGTGCCAGCAGATCGGGGGACAGGGTTCTCGGGTCACCCCTCCACTTT. Its protein is CASRSGDRVLGSPLHF. The rearrangement joins TRBV7-8 to TRBJ1-6; 9 bases agree with TRBD1. CDR3 length: 16 amino acids. V shed 6 bases, J shed 10 bases, and the junction held 13 bases outside the gene matches. CDR1 and CDR2 from the germline V gene are SGHVS and FQNEAQ.

The J gene is TRBJ2-7, the V gene TRBV7-8; D not resolved. V was shortened by 5 bases and J by 0 bases, with 8 bases between the two germline ends. Germline V gene lookup returns CDR1 SGHVS and CDR2 FQNEAQ. The CDR3 has 13 residues. The CDR3 loop reads CASSQATSYEQYF. CDR3 sequence (DNA): TGTGCCAGCAGCCAAGCCACCTCCTACGAGCAGTACTTC.

Worth noting for this clone: This sample also contains other DNA sequences that code for the same CDR3. The V call is TRBV18, the J call TRBJ1-1; D is possibly TRBD1 (5 bases). V lost 4 bases, J lost 1 base, and 7 bases lay in between. The germline CDR1 and CDR2 sequences are KGHSH and LQKENI. The CDR3 is 13 residues long. CDR3 sequence reads: CASSLGQNTEAFF. The CDR3 DNA reads as TGTGCCAGCTCACTCGGACAGAACACTGAAGCTTTCTTT.

The V call is TRBV7-8, the J call TRBJ2-1; 12 nucleotides match TRBD2. Trimming cost V 3 bases and J 6 bases; bases outside gene matches: 6. Germline CDR1 SGHVS, CDR2 FQNEAQ. This CDR3 comprises 16 residues. The CDR3 sequence is CASSLTSGRVGNEQFF. CDR3 coding DNA: TGTGCCAGCAGCTTGACTAGCGGGAGAGTTGGCAATGAGCAGTTCTTC.

The gene calls are TRBV19 and TRBJ1-5; 10 nucleotides agree with TRBD1. Trimming cost V 5 bases and J 3 bases; bases outside gene matches: 7. CDR3 length: 16 amino acids. Germline CDR1 LNHDA, CDR2 SQIVND (reference sequence). CDR3 sequence (DNA): TGTGCCAGTAGTGCTCGGACAGGGGGAGACAATCAGCCCCAGCATTTT. The encoded protein is CASSARTGGDNQPQHF.

This chain connects TRBV6-5 to TRBJ2-3, with D maybe TRBD1 (5 bases). Germline loops: CDR1 MNHEY, CDR2 SVGAGI. The V gene lost 7 bases and the J gene lost 4 bases, with 15 bases spanning the gap. This CDR3 has 14 amino acids. CDR3 in amino acids: CASNLQVSPDTQYF. The CDR3 DNA reads TGTGCCAGCAACTTACAGGTCTCTCCAGATACGCAGTATTTT.

This clone was seen only once. The gene calls are TRBV2 and TRBJ2-1; D possibly uses TRBD1 or TRBD2 (5 bases each). V lost 7 bases to trimming and J lost 6 bases, with 19 bases between them. Per the germline V gene, CDR1 is SNHLY and CDR2 is FYNNEI. CDR3 length equals 15 residues. This chain's CDR3 is CASKFDSPAANEQFF. The CDR3 DNA reads TGTGCCAGCAAATTCGACAGCCCAGCGGCCAATGAGCAGTTCTTC.

The V gene is TRBV21-1, the J gene TRBJ1-1; TRBD1 is taken as the D call from the table, unchecked against the DNA. TRBV21-1 is labeled a pseudogene. The CDR3 extends over 14 amino acids. CDR3 in amino acids: CASSKGTGITEAFF. The CDR3 bases are TGTGCCAGCAGCAAGGGGACAGGGATCACTGAAGCTTTCTTT.